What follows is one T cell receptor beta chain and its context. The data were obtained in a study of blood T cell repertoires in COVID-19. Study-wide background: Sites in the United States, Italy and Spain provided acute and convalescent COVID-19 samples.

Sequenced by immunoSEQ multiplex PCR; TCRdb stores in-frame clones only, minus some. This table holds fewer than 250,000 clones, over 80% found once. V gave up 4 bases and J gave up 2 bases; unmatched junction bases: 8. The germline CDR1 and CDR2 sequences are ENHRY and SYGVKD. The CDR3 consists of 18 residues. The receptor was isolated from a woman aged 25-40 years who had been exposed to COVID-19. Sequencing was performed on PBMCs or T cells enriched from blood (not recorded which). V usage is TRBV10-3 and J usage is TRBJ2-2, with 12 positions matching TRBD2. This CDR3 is CAISGRSSGRVNTGELFF. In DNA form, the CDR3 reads TGTGCCATCAGTGGACGTTCTAGCGGGAGGGTAAACACCGGGGAGCTGTTTTTT.